Sequencing of this T cell receptor beta chain was carried out in a study of OX40 agonist ivuxolimab in advanced cancers. Study-wide context: With ivuxolimab, an agonistic anti-OX40 (CD134) antibody, patients were treated. Patients received intravenous ivuxolimab every 2 weeks at 0.01 to 10 mg/kg. Study-wide results and caveats: At 0.1 to 3.0 mg/kg, clonal expansion of CD4+ and CD8+ blood T cells had occurred by week 6. Among patients with partial responses at 0.1-3.0 mg/kg, clonal expansion was among the lowest.

Of note for this clone: Its target is not known.

Germline V gene sequence: CDR1 PRHDT, CDR2 FYEKMQ (reference sequence). V lost 0 bases, J lost 0 bases, and 1 base stayed unmatched. The CDR3 has 16 residues. Method: immunoSEQ multiplex PCR; TCRdb's copy keeps in-frame clones and lacks some. The profile shows about 110,000 clones, approximately 90% of them singletons. This receptor was taken from an adult with an advanced solid tumor such as melanoma, head and neck, liver or kidney cancer. The V and J genes are TRBV13 and TRBJ2-2, with 7 bases that match TRBD2. The source material was CD4+ or CD8+ T cells sorted from blood, sampled in a trial of the OX40 agonist ivuxolimab. The CDR3 sequence is CASSLGLAANTGELFF. The CDR3 DNA follows: TGTGCCAGCAGCTTAGGGCTAGCGGCGAACACCGGGGAGCTGTTTTTT.